These 25 T cell receptor beta chains were sequenced from one sample in a study of blood T cells in healthy people across ages. A J-beta primer mix and a sample-barcoded 5' primer were used in a second PCR of about 7 to 12 cycles. TCRdb used MiXCR to reprocess the 5' RACE reads, holding one entry per CDR3 protein. The data hold about 1,400,000 distinct CDR3 sequences, with 42% observed a single time. The source material was blood. The receptors were gathered from a woman younger than 30 in good health.

The chain carries TRBV2 and TRBJ2-7; 7 bases match TRBD1. The CDR3 totals 13 residues. In germline, CDR1 is SNHLY, CDR2 FYNNEI. V dropped 6 bases and J dropped 6; count of bases not matched to a gene: 8. CDR3 sequence: CASRTGMTCEQYF. The CDR3 coding sequence is TGTGCCAGCAGGACAGGGATGACCTGCGAGCAGTACTTC.

The V and J genes are TRBV10-3 and TRBJ2-3; D might be TRBD2 (6 bases). This CDR3 spans 14 amino acids. The germline V gene has CDR1 ENHRY and CDR2 SYGVKD. V gave up 0 bases and J gave up 6 bases, with 10 bases separating them. DNA for the CDR3: TGTGCCATCAGTGAGTCGACTCGGGGGGATACGCAGTATTTT. It specifies CAISESTRGDTQYF.

For this clonotype: An end of the junction does not agree with germline; a read error may underlie this. V and J are TRBV5-1 and TRBJ1-3; unclear D gene. Germline V gene sequence: CDR1 SGHRS, CDR2 YFSETQ. The CDR3 is made up of 12 amino acids. CDR3 nucleotide sequence: TGCCCCAGCCGCTACGACAGAAACACCATATATTTT. Protein sequence: CPSRYDRNTIYF.

Notes on this clonotype: The junction and the germline gene differ at one end; a read error may be behind it. The chain links TRBV5-1 to TRBJ2-5; D not certain. Germline V lookup: CDR1 SGHRS, CDR2 YFSETQ. The CDR3 sequence is 15 residues long. The chain's CDR3 is CASNLSADSHETQYF. CDR3 DNA: TGCGCCAGCAACTTGTCCGCCGACTCCCACGAGACCCAGTACTTC.

The chain carries TRBV10-3 and TRBJ2-2; TRBD1 agrees at 10 bases. Germline-derived CDR1 and CDR2 are ENHRY and SYGVKD. CDR3 length equals 14 residues. Trimming cost V 11 bases and J 5 bases; bases outside gene matches: 8. The CDR3 is CAAGRDRGTGELFF. The DNA for the CDR3 is TGTGCCGCGGGCCGGGACAGGGGTACCGGGGAGCTGTTTTTT.

This clonotype has more than one count but fewer than ten. This chain links TRBV3-1 with TRBJ2-5; 11 bases align to TRBD2. V lost 1 base to trimming and J lost 7 bases; unmatched junction nucleotides: 2. The CDR3 runs 14 residues. Germline V gene lookup returns CDR1 LGHDT and CDR2 YNNKEL (reference sequence). The DNA of the CDR3 is TGTGCCAGCAGCCAAGGGCTAGCGGGAGGGACCCAGTACTTC. Amino acid sequence: CASSQGLAGGTQYF.

This clonotype was detected a few times. This chain uses TRBV20-1 with TRBJ2-7; 8 bases are a match to TRBD2. Gene TRBJ2-5 matches the end of the DNA better, so the J call may be wrong. Germline V CDR1 and CDR2: DFQATT, SNEGSKA (reference sequence). The CDR3 is 13 residues long. The CDR3 loop reads CSATPGLVETQYF. CDR3 DNA: TGCAGTGCTACCCCGGGACTAGTTGAGACCCAGTACTTC.

This chain joins TRBV5-1 and TRBJ2-3, with a possible D match to TRBD1 (6 bases). From germline, CDR1 is SGHRS and CDR2 YFSETQ. The CDR3 covers 17 residues. Trimming stripped 7 bases from V and 2 bases from J, with 23 bases between. The CDR3 here is CASRTGQGAGITDTQYF. CDR3 nucleotides: TGCGCCAGCCGGACGGGACAAGGCGCTGGCATCACAGATACGCAGTATTTT. Supplemented by reference TRBV5-1 and TRBJ2-3, the full variable domain reads KAGVTQTPRYLIKTRGQQVTLSCSPISGHRSVSWYQQTPGQGLQFLFEYFSETQRNKGNFPGRFSGRQFSNSRSEMNVSTLELGDSALYLCASRTGQGAGITDTQYFGPGTRLTVL.

This chain links TRBV28 with TRBJ2-4; D is undetermined. From germline, CDR1 is MDHEN and CDR2 SYDVKM. The CDR3 has 14 residues. V gave up 4 bases and J gave up 0 bases, with 7 bases separating them. The DNA for the CDR3 is TGTGCCAGCAGTTCGTCGGGAGCCAAAAACATTCAGTACTTC. It codes for CASSSSGAKNIQYF. The full variable domain, its missing parts supplied by reference TRBV28 and TRBJ2-4, is DVKVTQSSRYLVKRTGEKVFLECVQDMDHENMFWYRQDPGLGLRLIYFSYDVKMKEKGDIPEGYSVSREKKERFSLILESASTNQTSMYLCASSSSGAKNIQYFGAGTRLSVL.

The chain is built from TRBV18 and TRBJ2-2, with D uncertain. CDR1 KGHSH and CDR2 LQKENI come from the germline V gene. The CDR3 runs to 13 residues. V lost 4 bases, J lost 3 bases, and 6 bases lay in between. The CDR3 region has the DNA TGTGCCAGCTCACGAACCGACACCGGGGAGCTGTTTTTT. Encoded protein: CASSRTDTGELFF. Looking up the rest from reference TRBV18 and TRBJ2-2 gives the full variable domain: NAGVMQNPRHLVRRRGQEARLRCSPMKGHSHVYWYRQLPEEGLKFMVYLQKENIIDESGMPKERFSAEFPKEGPSILRIQQVVRGDSAAYFCASSRTDTGELFFGEGSRLTVL.

The chain links TRBV25-1 to TRBJ1-1; no definite D call. CDR3 length equals 14 residues. V was cut by 3 bases and J by 5 bases, with 13 bases left in between. Germline V lookup: CDR1 MGHDK, CDR2 SYGVNS. CDR3 in amino acids: CASSESPLGTEAFF. The CDR3 nucleotides read TGTGCCAGCAGTGAGAGCCCTCTTGGGACTGAAGCTTTCTTT.

This clonotype was counted only a few times. The V call is TRBV5-1, the J call TRBJ2-1; D assignment may be TRBD1 or TRBD2 (5 bases each). The germline V and J ends were trimmed by 0 bases and 5 bases, with 9 bases remaining between them. The CDR3 has 14 residues. Germline loops: CDR1 SGHRS, CDR2 YFSETQ. The CDR3 sequence: CASSLGDLDNEQFF. As DNA, the CDR3 is TGCGCCAGCAGCTTGGGGGACCTGGACAATGAGCAGTTCTTC.

This clonotype showed up just once. The chain is built from TRBV20-1 and TRBJ2-2, with a weak D call TRBD2 (5 bases). Germline V gene sequence: CDR1 DFQATT, CDR2 SNEGSKA (reference sequence). The CDR3 runs to 17 residues. V was trimmed by 0 bases and J by 0 bases, leaving 14 bases between them. This chain's CDR3 is CSARDPQRRSNTGELFF. The CDR3 region has the DNA TGCAGTGCTAGAGATCCTCAGCGGCGCTCGAACACCGGGGAGCTGTTTTTT.

This chain uses TRBV3-1 with TRBJ2-7; D remains ambiguous. V lost 0 bases, J lost 1 base, and 10 bases lay in between. The germline V gene encodes CDR1 LGHDT and CDR2 YNNKEL (reference sequence). CDR3 size: 15 residues. CDR3 sequence: CASSQESSGSYEQYF. CDR3 bases: TGTGCCAGCAGCCAAGAATCGTCAGGATCCTACGAGCAGTACTTC.

This chain links TRBV7-8 with TRBJ2-1, with D possibly being TRBD1 (5 bases). Germline lookup yields CDR1 SGHVS and CDR2 FQNEAQ. The V end lost 0 bases, the J end lost 4 bases, and 10 bases lay between the germline ends. CDR3 length equals 15 residues. The CDR3 here is CASSLAGPNYNEQFF. CDR3 sequence (DNA): TGTGCCAGCAGCTTAGCGGGGCCGAATTACAATGAGCAGTTCTTC.

This clonotype has a single count. One base away lies a much larger clone, so this may be a sequencing read error. The chain joins TRBV29-1 to TRBJ2-3; D might be TRBD2 (5 bases). The CDR3 extends over 12 amino acids. Germline CDR1 and CDR2: SQVTM and ANQGSEA. The CDR3 bases are TGCAGCCCTCGGACTGAAACAGAGACGCAGTATTTT. Its translation: CSPRTETETQYF.

This clonotype came up a few times. The chain recombines TRBV12-3 or TRBV12-4 with TRBJ1-1; D might be TRBD1 (5 bases). V was shortened by 3 bases and J by 8 bases, with 16 bases between the two germline ends. The CDR3 contains 14 residues. The CDR3 protein is CASSLGEAAPEAFF. CDR3 in DNA: TGTGCCAGCAGTTTGGGGGAGGCGGCCCCGGAAGCTTTCTTT.

This clonotype has more than one count but fewer than ten. This chain uses TRBV10-3 with TRBJ2-1; TRBD2 matches 10 bases. J lost 4 bases, V lost 11 bases, and 5 bases had no gene match. Germline CDR1 ENHRY, CDR2 SYGVKD. The CDR3 is made up of 13 amino acids. CDR3 DNA: TGTGCCGCCAGGACTAGCGGTTACAATGAGCAGTTCTTC. Its protein product is CAARTSGYNEQFF.

The rearrangement links TRBV20-1 to TRBJ2-3; a possible D gene is TRBD1 (6 bases). V lost 2 bases to trimming and J lost 2 bases, with 8 bases between them. Germline assignment: CDR1 DFQATT and CDR2 SNEGSKA (reference sequence). This CDR3 has 13 residues. The CDR3 DNA follows: TGCAGTGCTAGACGACAGGACACAGATACGCAGTATTTT. This translates into CSARRQDTDTQYF.

The CDR3 loop is CASSDLENEKLFF. The DNA of the CDR3 is TGTGCCAGCAGTGATTTGGAAAATGAAAAACTGTTTTTT. The J gene is TRBJ1-4, the V gene TRBV2; D is unresolved. The V gene lost 3 bases and the J gene lost 5 bases, with 7 bases spanning the gap. This CDR3 has 13 amino acids. CDR1 is SNHLY, CDR2 FYNNEI, per germline.

In its sample, this clonotype was seen a few times. The CDR3 nucleotides read TGTGCCAGCAGCCTCCAAACCGGACTAGCGGGCGAGCAGTACTTC. Translating it yields CASSLQTGLAGEQYF. This chain joins TRBV11-2 and TRBJ2-7; 11 bases agree with TRBD2. V shed 5 bases, J shed 6 bases, and the junction held 9 bases outside the gene matches. Germline CDR1 reads SGHAT; CDR2 reads FQNNGV. This CDR3 is built from 15 residues.

This clonotype was detected a few times. The chain carries TRBV29-1 and TRBJ2-1; 12 bases fit TRBD1. In germline, CDR1 is SQVTM, CDR2 ANQGSEA. Trimming cost V 7 bases and J 8 bases; bases outside gene matches: 15. This CDR3 comprises 16 residues. The CDR3 spells CSGSGQGAWGGDEQFF. The CDR3 DNA sequence: TGCAGCGGATCGGGACAGGGGGCCTGGGGTGGGGATGAGCAGTTCTTC.

This clonotype turned up a few times. For the CDR3, the DNA is TGTGCCAGCAGTTTAGGGGGCAGGGGAATTGGTCCTAGCTCCTACAATGAGCAGTTCTTC. The encoded protein is CASSLGGRGIGPSSYNEQFF. The chain links TRBV12-3 or TRBV12-4 to TRBJ2-1, with a tentative D call TRBD1 (6 bases). The CDR3 totals 20 residues. The germline V and J ends were trimmed by 1 base and 0 bases, with 22 bases remaining between them.

This chain joins TRBV3-1 and TRBJ2-1, with D perhaps matching TRBD1 or TRBD2 (5 bases each). This CDR3 is 11 amino acids long. V shed 3 bases and J shed 15 bases, with 12 bases lying between them. CDR1 and CDR2 (germline): LGHDT, YNNKEL (reference sequence). CDR3 residues: CASSQGDRVFF. CDR3 DNA sequence: TGTGCCAGCAGCCAGGGGGACCGGGTGTTCTTC.

V and J are TRBV18 and TRBJ2-7; D may be TRBD2 (5 bases). The germline gives CDR1 KGHSH, CDR2 LQKENI. CDR3 length: 14 amino acids. Deletions cut 6 bases from V and 11 bases from J, with 23 bases between. The CDR3: CASSPQEEAEEKYF. CDR3 DNA: TGTGCCAGCTCCCCCCAAGAGGAGGCGGAGGAGAAGTACTTC.